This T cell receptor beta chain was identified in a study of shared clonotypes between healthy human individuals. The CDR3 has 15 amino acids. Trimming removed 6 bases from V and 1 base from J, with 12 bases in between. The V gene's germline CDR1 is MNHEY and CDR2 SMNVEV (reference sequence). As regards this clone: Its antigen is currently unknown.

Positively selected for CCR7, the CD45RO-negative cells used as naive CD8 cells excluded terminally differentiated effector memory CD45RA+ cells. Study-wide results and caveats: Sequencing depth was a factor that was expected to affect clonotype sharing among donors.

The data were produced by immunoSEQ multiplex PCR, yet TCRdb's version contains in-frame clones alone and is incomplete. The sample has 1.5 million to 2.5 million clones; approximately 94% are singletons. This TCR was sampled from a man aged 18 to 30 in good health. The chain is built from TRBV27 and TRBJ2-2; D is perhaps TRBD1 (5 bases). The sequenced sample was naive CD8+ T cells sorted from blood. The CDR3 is CASSPSQGNTGELFF. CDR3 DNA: TGTGCCAGCAGCCCATCTCAGGGGAACACCGGGGAGCTGTTTTTT.